This T cell receptor beta chain was recorded in a study of blood T cell repertoires in COVID-19. About the research overall: The study drew acute and convalescent COVID-19 samples from the United States, Italy and Spain.

Cohort placement rested on clinical history that participants reported themselves. In the original analysis: How many nucleated cells were present was estimated from reference gene primer amplification. The assay was immunoSEQ multiplex PCR, and TCRdb's table has in-frame clones only and misses some. V, J and clone size derive from that table, while D and trimming were established from the DNA sequence. The sample lists approximately 200,000 clones, over 75% occurring once. The CDR3 is 15 residues long. Germline V gives CDR1 SGHDN, CDR2 FVKESK. The V gene end was trimmed by 2 bases and the J gene end by 2 bases; junction bases not matched to a gene: 4.

This chain links TRBV14 with TRBJ2-5, with 8 bases aligning to TRBD1. The sequencing input was PBMCs or T cells enriched from blood (not recorded which). The receptor was derived from a woman aged 25 to 45 who had been exposed to COVID-19. The CDR3 sequence is CASSQRQGRQETQYF. The CDR3 DNA reads TGTGCCAGCAGCCAAAGACAGGGGAGACAAGAGACCCAGTACTTC.